One sample yielded the 17 T cell receptor beta chains listed below, sequenced in a study of T-cell memory formation after mild COVID-19. TCRdb re-derived calls from the 5' RACE reads in MiXCR, one entry per CDR3 protein. Of some 40,000 distinct CDR3 sequences listed, approximately 6.8% are singletons. What was sequenced was PBMCs or a T cell subset sorted from them (not recorded which). These receptors were taken from a man between 18 and 35 years old who had mild COVID-19 (a few samples of this study predate the infection). Cell type and time point are not known.

This chain connects TRBV5-6 to TRBJ1-1, with TRBD1 as a possible D gene (5 bases). V lost 1 base and J 6 bases, leaving 10 bases between the germline ends. Germline loops: CDR1 SGHDT, CDR2 YYEEEE. The CDR3 is made up of 13 amino acids. The CDR3 DNA reads TGTGCCAGCAGCTTGAGGGGAAGGGCTGAAGCTTTCTTT. Translated: CASSLRGRAEAFF.

The CDR3 protein is CASSQTENYGYTF. CDR3 sequence (DNA): TGTGCCAGCTCACAGACCGAGAACTATGGCTACACCTTC. The V gene is TRBV18, the J gene TRBJ1-2; D is unresolved. V was trimmed by 4 bases and J by 2 bases, leaving 8 bases between them. There are 13 residues in the CDR3. Germline V gives CDR1 KGHSH, CDR2 LQKENI.

V gene TRBV6-1 combines with J gene TRBJ1-2, with D perhaps matching TRBD1 (6 bases). V lost 6 bases to trimming and J lost 1 base, with 12 bases between them. This CDR3 region has 14 residues. The V gene's germline CDR1 is MNHNS and CDR2 SASEGT. The CDR3 DNA reads TGTGCCAGCAGAAGCGTAGGGGGTAACTATGGCTACACCTTC. As protein: CASRSVGGNYGYTF.

This chain links TRBV7-3 with TRBJ1-2; D unclear. The CDR3 length is 15 residues. The V end was cut by 4 bases, the J end by 3 bases, with 15 bases between. The germline CDR1 and CDR2 sequences are SGHTA and FQGTGA. The CDR3 DNA follows: TGTGCCAGCAGCTACTTTGGAAGCCCGGACTATGGCTACACCTTC. It specifies CASSYFGSPDYGYTF. Full variable domain (missing parts from reference TRBV7-3 and TRBJ1-2): GAGVSQTPSNKVTEKGKYVELRCDPISGHTALYWYRQSLGQGPEFLIYFQGTGAADDSGLPNDRFFAVRPEGSVSTLKIQRTERGDSAVYLCASSYFGSPDYGYTFGSGTRLTVV.

This clonotype was seen more than once but under ten times. The chain uses TRBV6-2 or TRBV6-3 and TRBJ1-4, with D perhaps TRBD1 (5 bases). The germline V gene has CDR1 MNHEY and CDR2 SVGEGT. Between the trimmed V and J ends, which lost 2 bases and 5 bases, there was a span of 12 bases. The CDR3 runs to 15 residues. For the CDR3, the DNA is TGTGCCAGCAGTTACCTCGGGGCAGAGAATGAAAAACTGTTTTTT. It yields the protein CASSYLGAENEKLFF.

This clonotype was seen at least ten times. The chain combines TRBV6-5 with TRBJ2-7; 9 bases are a match to TRBD1. Germline assignment: CDR1 MNHEY and CDR2 SVGAGI. Losses at the gene ends were 0 bases for V and 1 base for J; bases not matched to a gene: 10. The CDR3 length is 18 residues. This CDR3 is CASSYSLIGTGISYEQYF. The CDR3 nucleotides are TGTGCCAGCAGTTACTCCCTGATCGGGACAGGGATTTCCTACGAGCAGTACTTC.

V and J are TRBV7-9 and TRBJ2-7, with 11 bases lining up with TRBD2. Trimming cost V 5 bases and J 4 bases; bases outside gene matches: 7. The CDR3 runs 15 residues. Germline assignment: CDR1 SEHNR and CDR2 FQNEAQ (reference sequence). CDR3 region: CASSPPGTSGYEQYF. The CDR3, as DNA: TGTGCCAGCAGCCCGCCTGGGACTAGCGGATACGAGCAGTACTTC.

The J gene is TRBJ2-3, the V gene TRBV5-1; 7 nucleotides line up with TRBD2. In germline, CDR1 is SGHRS, CDR2 YFSETQ. V lost 4 bases and J lost 0; bases outside the gene matches: 2. The CDR3 contains 14 residues. CDR3 region: CASSRTSSTDTQYF. In DNA, the CDR3 is TGCGCCAGCAGCAGGACTAGTAGCACAGATACGCAGTATTTT.

The CDR3 sequence is CASRPPGLEAGELFF. Here the CDR3 DNA reads TGTGCCAGCAGACCTCCGGGACTAGAAGCCGGGGAGCTGTTTTTT. The chain is built from TRBV7-2 and TRBJ2-2; TRBD2 agrees at 8 bases. CDR3 length: 15 amino acids. CDR1 is SGHTA, CDR2 FQGNSA, per germline. The V and J ends lost 6 bases and 6 bases, in that order; junction bases with no gene match: 9.

Worth noting for this clonotype: Possible read error: a much larger clone is one base away. The V gene is TRBV5-1, the J gene TRBJ2-5; either TRBD1 or TRBD2 may supply D (5 bases each). This CDR3 is built from 15 residues. V lost 6 bases to trimming and J lost 1 base, with 16 bases between them. Germline CDR1 is SGHRS and CDR2 is YFSETQ. The CDR3 sequence is CASNNCGGTQETQYF. The CDR3 nucleotides are TGCGCCAGCAATAATTGTGGGGGAACCCAAGAGACCCAGTACTTC.

J is TRBJ2-2 and V is TRBV6-4; D not resolved. The CDR3 contains 13 residues. V was trimmed by 6 bases and J by 0 bases, leaving 5 bases between them. Per the germline V gene, CDR1 is MRHNA and CDR2 is SNTAGT. CDR3 DNA: TGTGCCAGCAGACCTGCGAACACCGGGGAGCTGTTTTTT. As protein: CASRPANTGELFF.

In this sample, this clonotype turned up a few times. The chain carries TRBV7-2 and TRBJ2-4; D gene unclear. Trimming pared 5 bases from V and 8 bases from J, leaving 10 bases between. Germline lookup yields CDR1 SGHTA and CDR2 FQGNSA. This CDR3 has 12 amino acids. The CDR3 sequence is CASSPWQDIQYF. The CDR3 coding sequence is TGTGCCAGCAGCCCCTGGCAGGACATTCAGTACTTC.

This clonotype was detected only a few times. The chain joins TRBV5-4 to TRBJ2-6; 9 positions agree with TRBD1. Germline loops: CDR1 SGHNT, CDR2 YYREEE (reference sequence). The V and J ends lost 8 bases and 1 base, in that order; junction bases with no gene match: 10. The CDR3 is 17 residues long. In DNA, the CDR3 is TGTGCCAGTCCCCTCGGGACAGGGCCGTCTGGGGCCAACGTCCTGACTTTC. Translating it yields CASPLGTGPSGANVLTF.

Ten or more counts support this clonotype. The rearrangement joins TRBV5-1 to TRBJ1-1, with TRBD1 as a possible D gene (6 bases). Germline V gene lookup returns CDR1 SGHRS and CDR2 YFSETQ. This CDR3 has 14 residues. Trimming took 0 bases from V and 11 from J, leaving 17 bases between them. The CDR3 loop is CASSLESAQGTAFF. As DNA, the CDR3 is TGCGCCAGCAGCTTGGAATCGGCACAGGGTACGGCTTTCTTT.

The table lists this clonotype with many counts. The chain links TRBV10-3 to TRBJ2-2; TRBD2 agrees at 8 bases. CDR3 length: 15 amino acids. J lost 7 bases, V lost 6 bases, and 10 bases had no gene match. In germline, CDR1 is ENHRY, CDR2 SYGVKD. For the CDR3, the DNA is TGTGCCATCAGCGAAACTAGCGGTGATGGCGGGGAGCTGTTTTTT. Encoded protein: CAISETSGDGGELFF.

This sequence joins TRBV19 and TRBJ2-7, with a tentative D call TRBD2 (5 bases). Deletions cut 3 bases from V and 3 bases from J, with 12 bases between. This CDR3 region has 14 residues. Per the germline V gene, CDR1 is LNHDA and CDR2 is SQIVND (reference sequence). The CDR3 loop reads CASSIRVGSYEQYF. The CDR3 DNA sequence: TGTGCCAGTAGTATCCGGGTTGGGAGCTACGAGCAGTACTTC.

This clonotype showed up many times. The V gene is TRBV7-2, the J gene TRBJ2-7, with TRBD2 matching 11 bases. Germline V gene data show CDR1 as SGHTA and CDR2 as FQGNSA. CDR3 size: 15 residues. The ends lost 2 bases at V and 4 bases at J; junction bases unmatched: 4. The CDR3 loop reads CASSLRSGGAYEQYF. In nucleotides, the CDR3 is TGTGCCAGCAGCTTACGTAGCGGGGGGGCGTACGAGCAGTACTTC.